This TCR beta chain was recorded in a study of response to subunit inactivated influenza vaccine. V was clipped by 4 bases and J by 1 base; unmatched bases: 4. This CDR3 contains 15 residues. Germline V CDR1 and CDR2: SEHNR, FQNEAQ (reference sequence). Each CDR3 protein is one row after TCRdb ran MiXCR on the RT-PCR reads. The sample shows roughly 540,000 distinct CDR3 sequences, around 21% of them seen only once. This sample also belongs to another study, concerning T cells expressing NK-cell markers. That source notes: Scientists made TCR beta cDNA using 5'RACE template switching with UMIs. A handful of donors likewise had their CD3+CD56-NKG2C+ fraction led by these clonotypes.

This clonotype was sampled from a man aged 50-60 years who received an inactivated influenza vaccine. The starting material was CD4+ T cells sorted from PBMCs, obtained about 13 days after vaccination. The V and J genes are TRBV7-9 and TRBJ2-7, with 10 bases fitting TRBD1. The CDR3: CASSWDRGSSYEQYF. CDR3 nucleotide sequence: TGTGCCAGCAGCTGGGACAGGGGAAGTTCCTACGAGCAGTACTTC. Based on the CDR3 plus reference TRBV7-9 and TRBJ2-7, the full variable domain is DTGVSQNPRHKITKRGQNVTFRCDPISEHNRLYWYRQTLGQGPEFLTYFQNEAQLEKSRLLSDRFSAERPKGSFSTLEIQRTEQGDSAMYLCASSWDRGSSYEQYFGPGTRLTVT.